The 16 T cell receptor beta chains in this list originate from one sample, sequenced in a study of technical replicates of blood from a few donors. Measured with immunoSEQ multiplex PCR; TCRdb has only the in-frame clones, and not every one. The sample includes about 80,000 clones, nearly 99% of them seen just once. What was sequenced was T cells isolated from PBMCs. The receptors here all came from a human donor in good health.

The genes are TRBV7-9 and TRBJ2-1, with 12 bases identical to TRBD2. Trimming removed 5 bases from V and 4 bases from J; junction bases left unmatched: 3. The CDR3 runs 15 residues. Germline V gene sequence: CDR1 SEHNR, CDR2 FQNEAQ (reference sequence). The CDR3 loop reads CASSPTSGRYNEQFF. CDR3 nucleotide sequence: TGTGCCAGCAGCCCGACTAGCGGGAGATACAATGAGCAGTTCTTC.

The chain combines TRBV7-2 with TRBJ2-3; a weak D match, TRBD2 (6 bases). V was cut by 0 bases and J by 3 bases, with 19 bases left in between. CDR1 is SGHTA and CDR2 is FQGNSA in the germline V gene. This CDR3 region has 18 residues. The DNA for the CDR3 is TGTGCCAGCAGCTTAGCACTAGCCGTAGGGCCCCTAACAGATACGCAGTATTTT. As protein: CASSLALAVGPLTDTQYF.

The chain joins TRBV28 to TRBJ2-5, with 7 nucleotides matching TRBD1. With V trimmed by 0 bases and J by 9 bases, 16 bases remained unmatched. Germline lookup yields CDR1 MDHEN and CDR2 SYDVKM. CDR3 length: 17 amino acids. CDR3 amino acids: CASSLWRVRPKRGPQYF. The CDR3 coding sequence is TGTGCCAGCAGTTTATGGAGGGTACGCCCAAAAAGGGGGCCCCAGTACTTC.

This chain links TRBV6-1 with TRBJ1-2, with TRBD1 matching over 8 bases. CDR3 length equals 14 residues. Germline V lookup: CDR1 MNHNS, CDR2 SASEGT. Trimming took 8 bases from V and 4 from J; bases not matched to a gene: 9. DNA of the CDR3: TGTGCCAGCTTGGACAGGGCCTGGTCCTATGGCTACACCTTC. It encodes CASLDRAWSYGYTF.

This clone occurred once. This rearrangement joins TRBV19 to TRBJ2-1, with TRBD2 identical over 7 bases. The junction had 8 bases not matched to a gene; V was cut back by 4 bases and J by 2 bases. The CDR3 spans 16 residues. The germline CDR1 and CDR2 sequences are LNHDA and SQIVND (reference sequence). The CDR3 DNA reads TGTGCCAGTAGTAAACGCGGGAGTGATACCTACAATGAGCAGTTCTTC. Amino acids: CASSKRGSDTYNEQFF.

This clone was found once. This specimen includes other DNA sequences encoding the same CDR3. This chain joins TRBV19 and TRBJ1-5, with D unresolved. This CDR3 is built from 14 residues. Germline assignment: CDR1 LNHDA and CDR2 SQIVND (reference sequence). V lost 6 bases, J lost 0 bases, and 9 bases lay in between. The CDR3 coding sequence is TGTGCCAGTAGCGCGGGGATTAGCAATCAGCCCCAGCATTTT. This translates into CASSAGISNQPQHF.

The rearrangement links TRBV11-3 to TRBJ2-1, with 7 bases fitting TRBD2. The CDR3 extends over 17 amino acids. V lost 1 base and J lost 9; bases outside the gene matches: 15. Germline loops: CDR1 SGHNT, CDR2 YENEEA. CDR3 residues: CASSLGVSSGTLGEQFF. DNA of the CDR3: TGTGCCAGCAGCTTAGGAGTGTCGAGCGGGACTTTGGGTGAGCAGTTCTTC.

The rearrangement links TRBV5-4 to TRBJ2-7, with 7 bases that match TRBD1. Germline values: CDR1 SGHNT, CDR2 YYREEE (reference sequence). This CDR3 comprises 14 residues. With 2 bases clipped from V and 4 bases from J, the junction kept 6 bases outside the gene matches. In nucleotides, the CDR3 is TGTGCCAGCAGCTTAACGACAGGGTGGTACGAGCAGTACTTC. This sequence encodes CASSLTTGWYEQYF.

The rearrangement joins TRBV4-2 to TRBJ2-5, with 7 bases matching TRBD2. Trimming at V came to 4 bases and at J to 5 bases, leaving 13 bases not matched to a gene. Germline V CDR1 and CDR2: LGHNA, YNFKEQ. The CDR3 has 16 amino acids. DNA of the CDR3: TGTGCCAGCAGCCCCGGTGGCGGGGGTTGGGGGGAGACCCAGTACTTC. Translation gives CASSPGGGGWGETQYF.

The chain recombines TRBV4-2 with TRBJ1-5; 7 bases match TRBD1. Germline V gene sequence: CDR1 LGHNA, CDR2 YNFKEQ. The CDR3 is made up of 15 amino acids. The junction had 0 bases not matched to a gene; V was cut back by 1 base and J by 0 bases. CDR3 sequence: CASSQGTGSNQPQHF. DNA of the CDR3: TGTGCCAGCAGCCAAGGGACAGGTAGCAATCAGCCCCAGCATTTT.

The chain employs TRBV18 and TRBJ2-1, with TRBD2 as a possible D gene (5 bases). In germline, CDR1 is KGHSH, CDR2 LQKENI. Trimming cost V 1 base and J 8 bases, with 15 bases left between them. The CDR3 loop spans 15 amino acids. This CDR3 reads CASSPRLNSADEQFF. Written as DNA, the CDR3 is TGTGCCAGCTCACCACGTTTAAATTCAGCGGATGAGCAGTTCTTC.

This clone was observed a single time. This chain connects TRBV14 to TRBJ2-7; 10 nucleotides agree with TRBD2. J lost 1 base, V lost 0 bases, and 6 bases had no gene match. The CDR3 runs to 17 residues. Germline V CDR1 and CDR2: SGHDN, FVKESK. The CDR3 nucleotides read TGTGCCAGCAGCCAAGAAAGGCTAGCGGGAGTATCCTACGAGCAGTACTTC. Encoded protein: CASSQERLAGVSYEQYF. The whole variable domain, remainder taken from reference TRBV14 and TRBJ2-7, is EAGVTQFPSHSVIEKGQTVTLRCDPISGHDNLYWYRRVMGKEIKFLLHFVKESKQDESGMPNNRFLAERTGGTYSTLKVQPAELEDSGVYFCASSQERLAGVSYEQYFGPGTRLTVT.

V and J are TRBV9 and TRBJ2-1; tentatively, D is TRBD1 (6 bases). Germline V gives CDR1 SGDLS, CDR2 YYNGEE. V was shortened by 0 bases and J by 3 bases, with 13 bases between the two germline ends. The CDR3 sequence is 16 residues long. Here the CDR3 DNA reads TGTGCCAGCAGCGTAGCTCTCGACAGGAACTACAATGAGCAGTTCTTC. It codes for CASSVALDRNYNEQFF.

This sequence joins TRBV5-6 and TRBJ2-5, with unresolved D. The V and J ends lost 2 bases and 2 bases respectively, with 16 bases between them. Germline V gene data show CDR1 as SGHDT and CDR2 as YYEEEE. The CDR3 length is 16 residues. CDR3 sequence reads: CASSFRSQIGQETQYF. Here the CDR3 DNA reads TGTGCCAGCAGCTTTAGGAGCCAAATCGGTCAAGAGACCCAGTACTTC.

Regarding this clone: The junction differs from germline at one of its ends, possibly a read error. The V and J genes are TRBV7-7 and TRBJ2-3, with 7 bases aligning to TRBD2. The CDR3 consists of 14 residues. Germline CDR1 SSHAT, CDR2 FNYEAQ (reference sequence). The CDR3 nucleotides read TGTGCTAGCAGACAAGCGGGGTGCACAGATACGCAGTATTTT. Translated: CASRQAGCTDTQYF.

The rearrangement links TRBV2 to TRBJ2-2; 9 bases are a match to TRBD2. The CDR3 sequence is 15 residues long. Trimming took 7 bases from V and 5 from J; bases not matched to a gene: 8. Germline V gives CDR1 SNHLY, CDR2 FYNNEI. CDR3 residues: CASKDPSGITGELFF. CDR3 nucleotides: TGTGCCAGCAAGGATCCTAGCGGGATAACCGGGGAGCTGTTTTTT.